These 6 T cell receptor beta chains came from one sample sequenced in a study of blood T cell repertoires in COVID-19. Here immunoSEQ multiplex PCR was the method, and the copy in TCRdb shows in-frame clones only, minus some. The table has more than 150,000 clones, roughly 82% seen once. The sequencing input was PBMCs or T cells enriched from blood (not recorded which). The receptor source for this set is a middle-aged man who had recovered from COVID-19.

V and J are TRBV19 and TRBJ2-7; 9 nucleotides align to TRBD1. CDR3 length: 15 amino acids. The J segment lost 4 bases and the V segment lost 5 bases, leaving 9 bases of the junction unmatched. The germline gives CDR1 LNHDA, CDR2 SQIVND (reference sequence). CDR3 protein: CASSPRTGVAYEQYF. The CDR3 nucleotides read TGTGCCAGTAGTCCCCGGACAGGGGTGGCTTACGAGCAGTACTTC.

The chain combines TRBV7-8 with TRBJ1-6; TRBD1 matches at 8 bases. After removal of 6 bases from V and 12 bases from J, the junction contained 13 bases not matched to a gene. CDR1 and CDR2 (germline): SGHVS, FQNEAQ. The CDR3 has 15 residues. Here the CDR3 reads CASRPGQGPLGPLHF. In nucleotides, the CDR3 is TGTGCCAGCAGACCCGGACAGGGACCGCTGGGACCCCTCCACTTT. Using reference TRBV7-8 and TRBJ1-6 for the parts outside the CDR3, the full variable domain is GAGVSQSPRYKVAKRGQDVALRCDPISGHVSLFWYQQALGQGPEFLTYFQNEAQLDKSGLPSDRFFAERPEGSVSTLKIQRTQQEDSAVYLCASRPGQGPLGPLHFGNGTRLTVT.

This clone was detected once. The CDR3 bases are TGTGCCAGCTCCCCCGACAGGGTTATCTACAATGAGCAGTTCTTC. It is translated as CASSPDRVIYNEQFF. The chain combines TRBV18 with TRBJ2-1; 7 bases are a match to TRBD1. V dropped 6 bases and J dropped 3; count of bases not matched to a gene: 8. CDR1 KGHSH and CDR2 LQKENI come from the germline V gene. This CDR3 is built from 15 residues.

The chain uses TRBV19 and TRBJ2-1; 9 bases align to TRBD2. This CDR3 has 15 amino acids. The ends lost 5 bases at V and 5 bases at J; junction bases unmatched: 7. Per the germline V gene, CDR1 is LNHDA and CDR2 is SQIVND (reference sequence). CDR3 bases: TGTGCCAGTAGTCTCGTAGCGGGAGAGAACAATGAGCAGTTCTTC. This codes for CASSLVAGENNEQFF. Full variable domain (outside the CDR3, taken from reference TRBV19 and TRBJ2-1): DGGITQSPKYLFRKEGQNVTLSCEQNLNHDAMYWYRQDPGQGLRLIYYSQIVNDFQKGDIAEGYSVSREKKESFPLTVTSAQKNPTAFYLCASSLVAGENNEQFFGPGTRLTVL.

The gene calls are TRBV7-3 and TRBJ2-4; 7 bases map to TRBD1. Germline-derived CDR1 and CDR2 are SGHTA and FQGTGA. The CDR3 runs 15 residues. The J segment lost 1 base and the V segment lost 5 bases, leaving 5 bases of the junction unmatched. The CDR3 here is CASSLDRDAKNIQYF. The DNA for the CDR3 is TGTGCCAGCAGCCTAGACAGGGACGCCAAAAACATTCAGTACTTC.

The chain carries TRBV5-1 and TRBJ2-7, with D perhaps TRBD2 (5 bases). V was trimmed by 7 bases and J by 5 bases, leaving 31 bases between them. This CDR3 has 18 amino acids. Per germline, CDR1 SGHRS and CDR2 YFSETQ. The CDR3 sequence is CASGSASLDGGHQNEQYV. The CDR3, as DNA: TGCGCCAGCGGCTCGGCCTCGCTAGACGGAGGTCATCAGAACGAGCAGTACGTC.